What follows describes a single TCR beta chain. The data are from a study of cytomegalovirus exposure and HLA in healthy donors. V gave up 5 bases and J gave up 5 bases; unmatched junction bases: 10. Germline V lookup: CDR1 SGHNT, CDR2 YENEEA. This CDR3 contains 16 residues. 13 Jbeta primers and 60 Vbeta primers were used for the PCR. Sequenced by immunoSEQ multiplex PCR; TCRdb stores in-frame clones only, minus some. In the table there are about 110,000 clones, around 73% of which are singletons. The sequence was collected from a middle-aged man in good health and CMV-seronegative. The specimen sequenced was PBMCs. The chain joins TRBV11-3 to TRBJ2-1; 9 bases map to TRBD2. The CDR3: CASSARGLAFNNEQFF. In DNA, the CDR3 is TGTGCCAGCAGCGCGCGAGGACTAGCGTTCAACAATGAGCAGTTCTTC.